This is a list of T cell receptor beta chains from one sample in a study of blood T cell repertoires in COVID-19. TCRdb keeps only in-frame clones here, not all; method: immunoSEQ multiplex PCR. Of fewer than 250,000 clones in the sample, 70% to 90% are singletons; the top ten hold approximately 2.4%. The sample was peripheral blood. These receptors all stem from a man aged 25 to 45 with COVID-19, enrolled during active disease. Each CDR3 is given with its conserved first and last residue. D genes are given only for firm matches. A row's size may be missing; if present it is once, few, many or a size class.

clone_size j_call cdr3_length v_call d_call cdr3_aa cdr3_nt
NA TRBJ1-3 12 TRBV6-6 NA CASSWGGNTIYF TGTGCCAGCAGTTGGGGCGGAAACACCATATATTTT
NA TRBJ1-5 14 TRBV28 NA CASSLPRTTGRTHF TGTGCCAGCAGTTTACCTAGGACGACCGGGAGAACGCATTTT
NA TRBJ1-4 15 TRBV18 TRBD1 CASSPPGQGGEKLFF TGTGCCAGCTCACCCCCGGGACAGGGGGGCGAAAAACTGTTTTTT
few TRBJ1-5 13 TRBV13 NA CASSQERNQPQHF TGTGCCAGCAGCCAAGAGAGAAATCAGCCCCAGCATTTT
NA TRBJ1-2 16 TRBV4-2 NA CASSQDRWRSLHGYTF TGTGCCAGCAGCCAAGATAGGTGGAGGTCGCTACATGGCTACACCTTC
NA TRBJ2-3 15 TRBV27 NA CASSFNFLRTDTQYF TGTGCCAGCAGTTTTAACTTCTTGCGGACAGATACGCAGTATTTT
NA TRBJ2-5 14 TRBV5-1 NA CASSLAPNQETQYF TGCGCCAGCAGCTTGGCACCTAACCAAGAGACCCAGTACTTC
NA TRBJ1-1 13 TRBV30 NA CAWRAGGPTEAFF TGTGCCTGGAGAGCGGGGGGCCCCACTGAAGCTTTCTTT
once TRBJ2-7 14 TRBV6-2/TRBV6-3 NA CASSPQGLSYEQYF TGTGCCAGCAGCCCACAGGGTCTCTCCTACGAGCAGTACTTC
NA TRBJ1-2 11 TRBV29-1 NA CSAIGAHGYTF TGCAGCGCCATAGGAGCTCATGGCTACACCTTC
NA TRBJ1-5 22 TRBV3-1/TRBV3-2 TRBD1 CASSQDLSGDRALFYSNQPQHF TGTGCCAGCAGCCAAGACCTAAGCGGGGACAGGGCCCTCTTCTATAGCAATCAGCCCCAGCATTTT
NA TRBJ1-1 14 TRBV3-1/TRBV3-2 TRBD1 CASSHLTGDTEAFF TGTGCCAGCAGCCACCTGACAGGGGACACTGAAGCTTTCTTT
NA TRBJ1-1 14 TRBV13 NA CASTRTGGTSEAFF TGTGCCAGCACCCGGACGGGGGGAACAAGTGAAGCTTTCTTT
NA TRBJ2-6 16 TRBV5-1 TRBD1 CASSFGTASGANVLTF TGCGCCAGCAGCTTTGGGACAGCCTCTGGGGCCAACGTCCTGACTTTC
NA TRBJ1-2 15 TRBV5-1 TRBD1 CASSRYGQGMRGYTF TGCGCCAGCAGCCGATACGGACAGGGAATGCGAGGCTACACCTTC
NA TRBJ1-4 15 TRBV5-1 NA CASSGKGVTNEKLFF TGCGCCAGCAGCGGAAAGGGGGTCACTAATGAAAAACTGTTTTTT
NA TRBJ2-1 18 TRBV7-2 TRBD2 CASSLYPRGGRARNEQFF TGTGCCAGCAGCTTATATCCGAGGGGCGGGAGGGCCCGAAATGAGCAGTTCTTC
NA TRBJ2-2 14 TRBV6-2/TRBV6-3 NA CASSGRRATGELFF TGTGCCAGCAGCGGACGGCGGGCCACCGGGGAGCTGTTTTTT
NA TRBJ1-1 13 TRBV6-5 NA CASSWPVATEAFF TGTGCCAGCAGTTGGCCGGTAGCAACTGAAGCTTTCTTT
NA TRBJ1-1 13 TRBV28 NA CASQGYTNTEAFF TGTGCCAGCCAGGGGTATACGAACACTGAAGCTTTCTTT
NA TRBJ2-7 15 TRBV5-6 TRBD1 CASSQGTGISYEQYF TGTGCCAGCAGCCAAGGGACAGGCATTTCCTACGAGCAGTACTTC
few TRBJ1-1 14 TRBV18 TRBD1 CASSRGQGNTEAFF TGTGCCAGCTCGAGGGGACAGGGGAACACTGAAGCTTTCTTT
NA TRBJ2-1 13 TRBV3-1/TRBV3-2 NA CASSQASAAIQFF TGTGCCAGCAGCCAAGCCAGCGCCGCTATTCAGTTCTTC
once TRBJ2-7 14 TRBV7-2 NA CASSFHRSSYEQYF TGTGCCAGCAGCTTTCACCGGAGCTCCTACGAGCAGTACTTC
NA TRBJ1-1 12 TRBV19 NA CASSFRGTEAFF TGTGCCAGTAGTTTCAGGGGTACTGAAGCTTTCTTT
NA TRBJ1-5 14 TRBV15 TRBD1 CATSPQGFSQPQHF TGTGCCACCAGCCCACAGGGGTTCAGTCAGCCCCAGCATTTT
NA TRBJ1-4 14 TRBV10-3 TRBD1 CAISETGGLEKLFF TGTGCCATCAGTGAAACAGGGGGGCTTGAAAAACTGTTTTTT
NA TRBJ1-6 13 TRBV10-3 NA CAITPSSNSPLHF TGTGCCATCACCCCTAGTTCCAATTCACCCCTCCACTTT
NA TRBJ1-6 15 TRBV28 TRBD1 CASSLRGTANSPLHF TGTGCCAGCAGTTTACGCGGGACAGCAAATTCACCCCTCCACTTT
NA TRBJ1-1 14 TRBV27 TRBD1 CASSLTGGGTEAFF TGTGCCAGCAGTTTGACAGGGGGCGGGACTGAAGCTTTCTTT
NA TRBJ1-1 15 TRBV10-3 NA CAISTYDSSRVEAFF TGTGCCATCTCCACCTATGACTCCTCGAGGGTCGAAGCTTTCTTT
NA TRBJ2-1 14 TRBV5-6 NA CASSWPRGNNEQFF TGTGCCAGCAGCTGGCCGAGGGGGAACAATGAGCAGTTCTTC
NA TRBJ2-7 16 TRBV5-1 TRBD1 CASSIDLGTGRDEQYF TGCGCCAGCAGCATTGATTTAGGGACAGGGCGCGACGAGCAGTACTTC
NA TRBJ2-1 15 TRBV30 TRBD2 CAWTHGTSGYNEQFF TGTGCCTGGACCCATGGGACTAGCGGCTACAATGAGCAGTTCTTC
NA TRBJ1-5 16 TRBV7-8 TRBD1 CASSSRTGYSNQPQHF TGTGCCAGCAGCTCGCGGACAGGGTATAGCAATCAGCCCCAGCATTTT
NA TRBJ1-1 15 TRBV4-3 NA CASSQDIQGGRGAFF TGCGCCAGCAGCCAAGATATCCAAGGGGGGAGGGGAGCTTTCTTT
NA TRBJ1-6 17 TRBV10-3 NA CAISESGGGATNSPLHF TGTGCCATCAGTGAGTCCGGGGGAGGGGCGACCAATTCACCCCTCCACTTT